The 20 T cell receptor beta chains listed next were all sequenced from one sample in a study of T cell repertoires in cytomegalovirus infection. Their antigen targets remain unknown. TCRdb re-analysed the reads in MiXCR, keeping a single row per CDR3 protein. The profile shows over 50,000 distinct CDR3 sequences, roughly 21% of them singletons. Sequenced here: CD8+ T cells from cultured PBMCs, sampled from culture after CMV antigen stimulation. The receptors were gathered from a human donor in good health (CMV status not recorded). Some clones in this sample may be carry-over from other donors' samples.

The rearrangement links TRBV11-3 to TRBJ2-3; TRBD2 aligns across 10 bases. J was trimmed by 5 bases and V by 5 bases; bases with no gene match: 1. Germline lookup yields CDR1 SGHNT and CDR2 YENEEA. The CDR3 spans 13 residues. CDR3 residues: CASSRLAGDTQYF. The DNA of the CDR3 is TGTGCCAGCAGCCGACTAGCGGGAGATACGCAGTATTTT.

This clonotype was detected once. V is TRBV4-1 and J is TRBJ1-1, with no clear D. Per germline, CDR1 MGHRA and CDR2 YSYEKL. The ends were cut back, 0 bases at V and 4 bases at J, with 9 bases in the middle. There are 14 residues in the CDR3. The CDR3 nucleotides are TGCGCCAGCAGCCAAGAGGGCTCGTTCACTGAAGCTTTCTTT. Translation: CASSQEGSFTEAFF.

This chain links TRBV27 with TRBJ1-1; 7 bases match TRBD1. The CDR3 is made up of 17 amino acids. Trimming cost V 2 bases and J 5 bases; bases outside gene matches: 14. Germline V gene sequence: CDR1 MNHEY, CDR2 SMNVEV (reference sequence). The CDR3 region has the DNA TGTGCCAGCAGTTTACGGGTCTACCAGACAGGGAGTACTGAAGCTTTCTTT. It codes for CASSLRVYQTGSTEAFF.

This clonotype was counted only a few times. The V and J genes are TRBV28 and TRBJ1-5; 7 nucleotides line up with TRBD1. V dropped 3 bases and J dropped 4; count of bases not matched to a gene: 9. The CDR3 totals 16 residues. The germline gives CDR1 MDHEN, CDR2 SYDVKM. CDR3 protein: CASSFPETGLNQPQHF. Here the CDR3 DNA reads TGTGCCAGCAGTTTCCCCGAGACAGGGTTGAATCAGCCCCAGCATTTT.

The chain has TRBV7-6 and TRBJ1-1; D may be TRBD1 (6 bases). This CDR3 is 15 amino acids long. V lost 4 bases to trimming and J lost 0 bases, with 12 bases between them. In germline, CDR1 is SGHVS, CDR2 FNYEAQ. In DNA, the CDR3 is TGTGCCAGCAGCTCGCCACAGGGACTGAACACTGAAGCTTTCTTT. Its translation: CASSSPQGLNTEAFF.

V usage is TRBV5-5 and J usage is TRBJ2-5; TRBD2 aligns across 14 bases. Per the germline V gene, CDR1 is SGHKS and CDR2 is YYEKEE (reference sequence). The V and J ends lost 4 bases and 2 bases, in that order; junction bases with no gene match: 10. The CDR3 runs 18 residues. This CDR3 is CASSVGTSGGLKQETQYF. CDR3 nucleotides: TGTGCCAGCAGCGTGGGGACTAGCGGGGGCCTAAAACAAGAGACCCAGTACTTC.

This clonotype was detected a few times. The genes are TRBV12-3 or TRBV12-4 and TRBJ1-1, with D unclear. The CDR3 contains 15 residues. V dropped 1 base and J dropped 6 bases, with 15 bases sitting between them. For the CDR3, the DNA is TGTGCCAGCAGTTTAGGTCCGGGTTTTTTCGCTGAAGCTTTCTTT. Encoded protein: CASSLGPGFFAEAFF.

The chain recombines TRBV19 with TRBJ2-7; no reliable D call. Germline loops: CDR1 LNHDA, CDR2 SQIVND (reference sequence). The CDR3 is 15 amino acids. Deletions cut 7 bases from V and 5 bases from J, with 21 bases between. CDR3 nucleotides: TGTGCCAGTATGGACCTCATCGGAAACCTCAACGAGCAGTACTTC. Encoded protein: CASMDLIGNLNEQYF.

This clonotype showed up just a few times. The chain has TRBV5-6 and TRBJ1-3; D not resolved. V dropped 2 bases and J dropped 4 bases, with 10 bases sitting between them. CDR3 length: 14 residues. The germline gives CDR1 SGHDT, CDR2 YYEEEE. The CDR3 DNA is TGTGCCAGCAGCTTAAACACGTGGGGAAACACCATATATTTT. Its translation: CASSLNTWGNTIYF.

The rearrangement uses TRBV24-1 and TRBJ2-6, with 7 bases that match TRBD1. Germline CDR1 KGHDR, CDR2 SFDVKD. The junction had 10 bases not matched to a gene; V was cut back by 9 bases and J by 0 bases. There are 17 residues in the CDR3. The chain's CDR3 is CATGRTGRLSGANVLTF. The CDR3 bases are TGTGCCACCGGTCGGACAGGAAGACTCTCTGGGGCCAACGTCCTGACTTTC.

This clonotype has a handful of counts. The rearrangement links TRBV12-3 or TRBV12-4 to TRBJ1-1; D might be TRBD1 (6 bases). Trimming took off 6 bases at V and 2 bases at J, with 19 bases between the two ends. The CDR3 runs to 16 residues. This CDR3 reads CASSQIPGHANTEAFF. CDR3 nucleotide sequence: TGTGCCAGCAGCCAAATCCCGGGACACGCTAACACTGAAGCTTTCTTT.

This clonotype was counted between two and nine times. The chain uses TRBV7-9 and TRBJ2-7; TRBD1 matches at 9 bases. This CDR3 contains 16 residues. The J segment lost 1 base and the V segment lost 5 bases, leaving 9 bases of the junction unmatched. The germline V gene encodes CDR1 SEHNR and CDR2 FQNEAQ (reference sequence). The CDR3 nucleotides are TGTGCCAGCAGCCGACGTCCCGGACAGGGGTCCTACGAGCAGTACTTC. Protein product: CASSRRPGQGSYEQYF.

The CDR3 DNA reads TGTGCCAGCAGCTTAGACAGCGGGGGGTGGACAGATACGCAGTATTTT. Residues: CASSLDSGGWTDTQYF. The chain recombines TRBV7-6 with TRBJ2-3, with TRBD2 matching over 9 bases. The germline V gene encodes CDR1 SGHVS and CDR2 FNYEAQ. The CDR3 length is 16 residues. Trimming took 1 base from V and 3 from J; bases not matched to a gene: 5.

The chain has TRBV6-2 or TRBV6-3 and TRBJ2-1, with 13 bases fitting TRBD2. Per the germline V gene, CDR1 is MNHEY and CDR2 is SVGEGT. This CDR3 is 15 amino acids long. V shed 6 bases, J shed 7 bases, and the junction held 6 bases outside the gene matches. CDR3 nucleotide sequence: TGTGCCAGCAGCCTTACTAGCGGGGGGGCTAATGAGCAGTTCTTC. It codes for CASSLTSGGANEQFF.

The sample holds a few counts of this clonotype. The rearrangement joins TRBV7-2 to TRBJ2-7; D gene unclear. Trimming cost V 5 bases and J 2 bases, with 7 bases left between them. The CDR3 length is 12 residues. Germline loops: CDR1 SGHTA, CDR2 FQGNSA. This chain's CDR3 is CASSGPPYEQYF. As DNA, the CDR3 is TGTGCCAGCAGCGGGCCTCCCTACGAGCAGTACTTC.

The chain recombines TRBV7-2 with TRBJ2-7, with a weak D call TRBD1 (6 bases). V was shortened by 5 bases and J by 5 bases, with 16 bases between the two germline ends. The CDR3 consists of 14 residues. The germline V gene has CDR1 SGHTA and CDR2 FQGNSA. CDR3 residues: CASSQGQTVDEQYF. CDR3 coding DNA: TGTGCCAGCAGCCAGGGACAAACTGTGGACGAGCAGTACTTC. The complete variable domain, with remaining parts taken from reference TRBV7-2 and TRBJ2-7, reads GAGVSQSPSNKVTEKGKDVELRCDPISGHTALYWYRQSLGQGLEFLIYFQGNSAPDKSGLPSDRFSAERTGGSVSTLTIQRTQQEDSAVYLCASSQGQTVDEQYFGPGTRLTVT.

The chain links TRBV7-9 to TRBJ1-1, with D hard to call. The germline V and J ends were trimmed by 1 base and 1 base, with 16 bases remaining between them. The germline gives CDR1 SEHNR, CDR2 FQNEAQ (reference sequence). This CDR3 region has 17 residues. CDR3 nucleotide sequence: TGTGCCAGCAGCTTAGACATACCCCTCGGCGGGAACACTGAAGCTTTCTTT. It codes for CASSLDIPLGGNTEAFF.

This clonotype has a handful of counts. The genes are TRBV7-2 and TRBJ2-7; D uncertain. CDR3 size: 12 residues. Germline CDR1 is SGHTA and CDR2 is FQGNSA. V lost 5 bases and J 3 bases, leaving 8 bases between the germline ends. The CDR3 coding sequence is TGTGCCAGCAGCCCACCTCACTACGAGCAGTACTTC. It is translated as CASSPPHYEQYF.

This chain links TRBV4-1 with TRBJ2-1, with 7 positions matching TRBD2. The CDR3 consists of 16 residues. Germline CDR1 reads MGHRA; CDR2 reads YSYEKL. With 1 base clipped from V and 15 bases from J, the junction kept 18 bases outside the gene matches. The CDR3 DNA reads TGCGCCAGCAGCCAAGGACCCGTACGACTAGCCGACTCTCCGTTCTTC. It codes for CASSQGPVRLADSPFF.

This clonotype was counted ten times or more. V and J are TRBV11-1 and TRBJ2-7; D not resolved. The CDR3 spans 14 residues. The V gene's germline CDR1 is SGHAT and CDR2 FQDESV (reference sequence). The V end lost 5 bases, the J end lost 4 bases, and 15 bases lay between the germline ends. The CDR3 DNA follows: TGTGCCAGCAGCGCATGGGGTAACAAGTACGAGCAGTACTTC. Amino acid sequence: CASSAWGNKYEQYF.